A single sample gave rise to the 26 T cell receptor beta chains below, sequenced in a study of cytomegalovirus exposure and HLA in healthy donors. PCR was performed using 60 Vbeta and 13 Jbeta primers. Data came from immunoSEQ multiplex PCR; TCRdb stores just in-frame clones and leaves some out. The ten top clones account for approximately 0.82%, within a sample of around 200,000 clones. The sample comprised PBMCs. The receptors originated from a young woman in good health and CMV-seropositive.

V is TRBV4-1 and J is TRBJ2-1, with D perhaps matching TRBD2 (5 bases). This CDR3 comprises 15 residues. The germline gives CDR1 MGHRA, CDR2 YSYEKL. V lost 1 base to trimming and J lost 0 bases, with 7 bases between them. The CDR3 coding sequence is TGCGCCAGCAGCCAAGGAGCGGTCTCCTACAATGAGCAGTTCTTC. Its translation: CASSQGAVSYNEQFF.

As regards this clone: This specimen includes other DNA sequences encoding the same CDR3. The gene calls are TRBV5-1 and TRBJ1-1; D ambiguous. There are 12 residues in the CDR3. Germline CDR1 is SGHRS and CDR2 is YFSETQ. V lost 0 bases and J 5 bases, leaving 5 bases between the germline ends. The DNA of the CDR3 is TGCGCCAGCAGCTTGGGGCAAACTGAAGCTTTCTTT. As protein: CASSLGQTEAFF.

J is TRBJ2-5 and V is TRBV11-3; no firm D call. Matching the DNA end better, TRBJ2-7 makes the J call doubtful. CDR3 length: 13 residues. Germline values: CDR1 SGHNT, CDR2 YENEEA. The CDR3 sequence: CASSLRYGVEQYF. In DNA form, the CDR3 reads TGTGCCAGCAGCTTAAGGTATGGAGTCGAGCAGTACTTC.

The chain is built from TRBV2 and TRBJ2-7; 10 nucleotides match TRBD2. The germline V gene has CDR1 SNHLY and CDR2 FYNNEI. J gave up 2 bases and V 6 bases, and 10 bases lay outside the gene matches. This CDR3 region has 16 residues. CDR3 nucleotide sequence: TGTGCCAGCAGATCCAAGACTAGCGGGTCCGCCTACGAGCAGTACTTC. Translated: CASRSKTSGSAYEQYF. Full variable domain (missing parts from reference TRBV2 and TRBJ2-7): EPEVTQTPSHQVTQMGQEVILRCVPISNHLYFYWYRQILGQKVEFLVSFYNNEISEKSEIFDDQFSVERPDGSNFTLKIRSTKLEDSAMYFCASRSKTSGSAYEQYFGPGTRLTVT.

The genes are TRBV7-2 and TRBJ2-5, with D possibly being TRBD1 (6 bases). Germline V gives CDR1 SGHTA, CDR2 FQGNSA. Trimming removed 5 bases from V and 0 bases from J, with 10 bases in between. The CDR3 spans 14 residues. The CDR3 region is CASSLNRDQETQYF. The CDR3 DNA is TGTGCCAGCAGCCTCAACAGGGACCAAGAGACCCAGTACTTC.

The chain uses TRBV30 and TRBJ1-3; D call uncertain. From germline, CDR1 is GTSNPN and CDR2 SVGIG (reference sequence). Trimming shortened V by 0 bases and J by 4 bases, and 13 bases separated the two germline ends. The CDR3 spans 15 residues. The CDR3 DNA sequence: TGTGCCTGGAGTGTAACGGGGAAAAGCGGAAACACCATATATTTT. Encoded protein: CAWSVTGKSGNTIYF.

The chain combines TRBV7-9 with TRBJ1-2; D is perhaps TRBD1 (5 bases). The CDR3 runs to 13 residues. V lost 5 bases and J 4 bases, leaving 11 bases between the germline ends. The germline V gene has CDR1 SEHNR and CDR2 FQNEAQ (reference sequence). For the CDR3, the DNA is TGTGCCAGCAGCCGTGACAGCACCTATGGCTACACCTTC. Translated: CASSRDSTYGYTF.

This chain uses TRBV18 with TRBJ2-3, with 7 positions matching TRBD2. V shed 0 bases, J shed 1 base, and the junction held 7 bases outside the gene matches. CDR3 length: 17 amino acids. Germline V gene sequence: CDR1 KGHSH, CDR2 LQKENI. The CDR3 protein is CASSPPGYAGGTDTQYF. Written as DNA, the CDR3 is TGTGCCAGCTCACCACCGGGTTATGCGGGGGGCACAGATACGCAGTATTTT.

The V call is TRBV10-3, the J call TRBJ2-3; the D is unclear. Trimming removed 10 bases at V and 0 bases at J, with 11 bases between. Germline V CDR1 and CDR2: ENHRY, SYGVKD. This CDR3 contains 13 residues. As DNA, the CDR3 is TGTGCCACACAAAAGACTAGCACAGATACGCAGTATTTT. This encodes CATQKTSTDTQYF.

CDR3 nucleotide sequence: TGTGCCAGCAGCCATGATGGACCGGGAGGTTACAATGAGCAGTTCTTC. Amino acid sequence: CASSHDGPGGYNEQFF. This chain connects TRBV4-2 to TRBJ2-1; 7 bases line up with TRBD2. This CDR3 is built from 16 residues. Unmatched junction bases numbered 9, after V lost 3 bases and J lost 4 bases. Germline-derived CDR1 and CDR2 are LGHNA and YNFKEQ.

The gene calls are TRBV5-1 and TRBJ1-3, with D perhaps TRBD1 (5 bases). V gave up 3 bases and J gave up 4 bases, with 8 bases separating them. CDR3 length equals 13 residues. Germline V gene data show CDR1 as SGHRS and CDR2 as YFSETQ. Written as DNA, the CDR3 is TGCGCCAGCAGCTCCTGGACAGGAAACACCATATATTTT. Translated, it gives CASSSWTGNTIYF.

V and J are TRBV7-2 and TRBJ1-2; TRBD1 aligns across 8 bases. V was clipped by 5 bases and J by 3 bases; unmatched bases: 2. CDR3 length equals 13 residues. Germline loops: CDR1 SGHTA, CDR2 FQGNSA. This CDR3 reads CASSPTGDYGYTF. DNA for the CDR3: TGTGCCAGCAGCCCGACAGGGGACTATGGCTACACCTTC. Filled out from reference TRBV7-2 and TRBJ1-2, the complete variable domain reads GAGVSQSPSNKVTEKGKDVELRCDPISGHTALYWYRQSLGQGLEFLIYFQGNSAPDKSGLPSDRFSAERTGGSVSTLTIQRTQQEDSAVYLCASSPTGDYGYTFGSGTRLTVV.

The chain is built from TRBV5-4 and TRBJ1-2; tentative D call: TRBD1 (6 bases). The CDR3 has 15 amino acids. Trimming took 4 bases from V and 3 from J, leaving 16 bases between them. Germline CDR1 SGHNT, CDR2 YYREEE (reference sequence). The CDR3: CASSVFRGSYYGYTF. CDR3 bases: TGTGCCAGCAGCGTATTCAGGGGATCATACTATGGCTACACCTTC.

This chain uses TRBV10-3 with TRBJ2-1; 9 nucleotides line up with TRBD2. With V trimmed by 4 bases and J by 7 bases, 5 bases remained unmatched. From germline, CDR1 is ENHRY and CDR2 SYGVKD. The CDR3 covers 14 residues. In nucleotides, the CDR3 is TGTGCCATCAGTGGGACTGCGGGAGGGAATGAGCAGTTCTTC. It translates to CAISGTAGGNEQFF.

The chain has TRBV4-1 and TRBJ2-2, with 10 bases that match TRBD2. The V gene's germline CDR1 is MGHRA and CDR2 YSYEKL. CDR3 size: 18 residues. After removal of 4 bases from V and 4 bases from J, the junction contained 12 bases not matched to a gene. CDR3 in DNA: TGCGCCAGCAGCCCCCAGCGGGGGGGCCTGGAGTCCACCGGGGAGCTGTTTTTT. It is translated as CASSPQRGGLESTGELFF.

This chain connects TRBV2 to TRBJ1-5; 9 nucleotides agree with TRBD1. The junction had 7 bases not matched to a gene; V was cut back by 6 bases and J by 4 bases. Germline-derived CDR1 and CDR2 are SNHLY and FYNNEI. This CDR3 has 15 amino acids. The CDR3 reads CASSRDRAVNQPQHF. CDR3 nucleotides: TGTGCCAGCAGCCGGGACAGGGCCGTTAATCAGCCCCAGCATTTT.

In DNA form, the CDR3 reads TGTGCCAGCTCACCAGGGGCCCGGAATGAGCAGTTCTTC. Amino acids: CASSPGARNEQFF. The chain is built from TRBV18 and TRBJ2-1; D perhaps matches TRBD1 (5 bases). Germline V CDR1 and CDR2: KGHSH, LQKENI. CDR3 length: 13 residues. The V gene lost 2 bases and the J gene lost 7 bases, with 9 bases spanning the gap.

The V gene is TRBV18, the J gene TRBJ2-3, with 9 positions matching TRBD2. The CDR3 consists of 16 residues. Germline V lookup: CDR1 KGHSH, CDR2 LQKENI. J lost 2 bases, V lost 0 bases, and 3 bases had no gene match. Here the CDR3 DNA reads TGTGCCAGCTCACCACCGGCGGGAGGGCCCACAGATACGCAGTATTTT. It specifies CASSPPAGGPTDTQYF.

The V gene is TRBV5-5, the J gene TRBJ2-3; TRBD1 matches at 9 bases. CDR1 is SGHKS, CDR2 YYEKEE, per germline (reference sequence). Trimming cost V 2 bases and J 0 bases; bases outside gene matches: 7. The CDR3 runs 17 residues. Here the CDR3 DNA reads TGTGCCAGCAGCTTCCGGACAGGGGAGATCAGCACAGATACGCAGTATTTT. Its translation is CASSFRTGEISTDTQYF.

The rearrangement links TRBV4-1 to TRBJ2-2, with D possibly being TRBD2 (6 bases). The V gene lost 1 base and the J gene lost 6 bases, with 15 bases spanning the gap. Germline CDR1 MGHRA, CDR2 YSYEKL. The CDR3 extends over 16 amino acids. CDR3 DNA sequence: TGCGCCAGCAGCCAAGCGGGACTTTCCCTCCCCGGGGAGCTGTTTTTT. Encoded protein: CASSQAGLSLPGELFF.

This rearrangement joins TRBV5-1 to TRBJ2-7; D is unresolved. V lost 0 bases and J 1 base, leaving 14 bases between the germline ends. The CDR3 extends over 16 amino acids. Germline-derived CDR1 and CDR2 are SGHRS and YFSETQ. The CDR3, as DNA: TGCGCCAGCAGCTTGGCCAGTATCGGGTCTTCCTACGAGCAGTACTTC. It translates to CASSLASIGSSYEQYF.

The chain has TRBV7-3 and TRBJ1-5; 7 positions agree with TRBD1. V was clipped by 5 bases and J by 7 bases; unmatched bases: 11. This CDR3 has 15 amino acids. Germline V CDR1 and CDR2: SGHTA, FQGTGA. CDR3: CASSHPHRGKQPQHF. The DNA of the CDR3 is TGTGCCAGCAGCCACCCTCACAGGGGAAAACAGCCCCAGCATTTT.

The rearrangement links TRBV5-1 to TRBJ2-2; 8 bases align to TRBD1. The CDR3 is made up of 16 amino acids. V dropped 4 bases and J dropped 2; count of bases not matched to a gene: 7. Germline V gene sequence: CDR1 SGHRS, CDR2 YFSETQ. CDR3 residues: CASSVQGAPNTGELFF. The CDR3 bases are TGCGCCAGCAGCGTCCAGGGGGCTCCTAACACCGGGGAGCTGTTTTTT.

Here the CDR3 DNA reads TGTGCCTGGAGTGATGGGACTAGCACAGATACGCAGTATTTT. Translation: CAWSDGTSTDTQYF. The rearrangement links TRBV30 to TRBJ2-3; perhaps TRBD2 as D (6 bases). CDR3 size: 14 residues. CDR1 GTSNPN and CDR2 SVGIG come from the germline V gene (reference sequence). The V end lost 1 base, the J end lost 0 bases, and 8 bases lay between the germline ends.

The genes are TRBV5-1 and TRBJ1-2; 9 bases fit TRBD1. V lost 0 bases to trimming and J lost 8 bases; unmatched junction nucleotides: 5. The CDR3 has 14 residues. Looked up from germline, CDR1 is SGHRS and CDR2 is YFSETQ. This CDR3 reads CASSLEGTGMGYTF. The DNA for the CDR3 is TGCGCCAGCAGCTTGGAAGGGACAGGGATGGGCTACACCTTC.

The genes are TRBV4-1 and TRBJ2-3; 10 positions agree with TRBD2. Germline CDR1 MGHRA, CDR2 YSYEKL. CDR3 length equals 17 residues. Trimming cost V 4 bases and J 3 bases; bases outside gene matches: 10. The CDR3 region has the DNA TGCGCCAGCAGCCCGTACCCAGCGGGAGGGCCTACAGATACGCAGTATTTT. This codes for CASSPYPAGGPTDTQYF.